One and the same sample provided the 18 T cell receptor beta chains below, sequenced in a study of beta chain features in type 1 diabetes. Notes on the study in general: Researchers report that Type 1 diabetes patients had moderately but significantly shorter TCRB CDR3s across all four CD4+ subsets.

These receptors are not linked to any known antigen. Isolated RNA was reverse transcribed in full, so expressed TCRB transcripts were sequenced. Some clones are missing from TCRdb's copy, which holds only in-frame ones; the method was immunoSEQ multiplex PCR. The sample lists about 740,000 clones, roughly 13% occurring once. The source material was naive CD4+ T cells from blood. The receptors derive from a young man with type 1 diabetes.

The rearrangement links TRBV27 to TRBJ2-6; 8 bases match TRBD1. Unmatched junction bases numbered 4, after V lost 4 bases and J lost 2 bases. Germline-derived CDR1 and CDR2 are MNHEY and SMNVEV (reference sequence). The CDR3 runs to 16 residues. CDR3 coding DNA: TGTGCCAGCAGTTCGGACAGGGAGACTGGGGCCAACGTCCTGACTTTC. Encoded protein: CASSSDRETGANVLTF. Combining the CDR3 with reference TRBV27 and TRBJ2-6 gives the whole variable domain EAQVTQNPRYLITVTGKKLTVTCSQNMNHEYMSWYRQDPGLGLRQIYYSMNVEVTDKGDVPEGYKVSRKEKRNFPLILESPSPNQTSLYFCASSSDRETGANVLTFGAGSRLTVL.

The rearrangement uses TRBV30 and TRBJ2-5; 7 bases map to TRBD1. The J call may be in error: the DNA end matches TRBJ2-7 better. The CDR3 spans 14 residues. Germline V lookup: CDR1 GTSNPN, CDR2 SVGIG (reference sequence). This chain's CDR3 is CAWRAPGQSYEQYF. In DNA, the CDR3 is TGTGCCTGGAGGGCACCGGGACAGTCCTACGAGCAGTACTTC.

This chain links TRBV18 with TRBJ1-4; no clear D gene. Trimming stripped 3 bases from V and 7 bases from J, with 18 bases between. The CDR3 sequence is 16 residues long. Germline V lookup: CDR1 KGHSH, CDR2 LQKENI. The CDR3 loop reads CASSPDIGVSVEKLFF. DNA for the CDR3: TGTGCCAGCTCACCGGATATAGGTGTCTCAGTTGAAAAACTGTTTTTT.

This clone occurred a few times. The gene calls are TRBV4-1 and TRBJ1-5; D is unclear. V shed 0 bases and J shed 7 bases, with 10 bases lying between them. The germline V gene encodes CDR1 MGHRA and CDR2 YSYEKL. The CDR3 consists of 14 residues. The CDR3 loop reads CASSQEAVGQPQHF. The CDR3 DNA is TGCGCCAGCAGCCAAGAGGCTGTAGGACAGCCCCAGCATTTT.

This clone was counted only a few times. At one boundary the junction diverges from the germline segment, which might be a read error. This chain uses TRBV2 with TRBJ1-1, with 8 nucleotides matching TRBD1. There are 14 residues in the CDR3. CDR1 and CDR2 from the germline V gene are SNHLY and FYNNEI. The CDR3 DNA follows: TGTGCCAGCAGCGAACAGGGGGTGAAGACTGAAGCTTTCTTT. This encodes CASSEQGVKTEAFF.

The J gene is TRBJ1-1, the V gene TRBV18; D is undetermined. The germline gives CDR1 KGHSH, CDR2 LQKENI. The CDR3 runs to 11 residues. Trimming shortened V by 2 bases and J by 7 bases, and 5 bases separated the two germline ends. CDR3 in amino acids: CASSPGGEAFF. The DNA of the CDR3 is TGTGCCAGCTCACCAGGAGGTGAAGCTTTCTTT.

The rearrangement links TRBV27 to TRBJ1-1; 9 bases are shared with TRBD1. Germline V gene data show CDR1 as MNHEY and CDR2 as SMNVEV (reference sequence). After removal of 5 bases from V and 0 bases from J, the junction contained 4 bases not matched to a gene. This CDR3 contains 15 residues. This CDR3 reads CASSKTGGVNTEAFF. The CDR3 coding sequence is TGTGCCAGCAGTAAGACAGGGGGGGTGAACACTGAAGCTTTCTTT.

This clone was seen more than once but under ten times. This specimen includes other DNA sequences encoding the same CDR3. This chain links TRBV30 with TRBJ2-5; D not resolved. CDR3 length equals 11 residues. Trimming took off 0 bases at V and 5 bases at J, with 4 bases between the two ends. Germline V CDR1 and CDR2: GTSNPN, SVGIG (reference sequence). This CDR3 reads CAWSVLETQYF. CDR3 DNA: TGTGCCTGGAGTGTTCTGGAGACCCAGTACTTC.

CDR3 DNA: TGTGCCAGCAGCTTAGCGATGGGGCAGTCCCACGAGCAGTACTTC. It codes for CASSLAMGQSHEQYF. This chain joins TRBV7-6 and TRBJ2-7, with a possible D match to TRBD1 (5 bases). V was cut by 0 bases and J by 5 bases, with 14 bases left in between. CDR1 and CDR2 from the germline V gene are SGHVS and FNYEAQ. The CDR3 length is 15 residues.

V and J are TRBV4-1 and TRBJ2-5; D is ambiguous. The CDR3 consists of 13 residues. Germline CDR1 MGHRA, CDR2 YSYEKL. V was clipped by 1 base and J by 4 bases, with 7 bases between them. The CDR3 reads CASSQALGETQYF. The CDR3 coding sequence is TGCGCCAGCAGCCAAGCACTGGGAGAGACCCAGTACTTC.

The chain uses TRBV4-1 and TRBJ1-5; D is ambiguous. V was shortened by 4 bases and J by 2 bases, with 12 bases between the two germline ends. Germline CDR1 MGHRA, CDR2 YSYEKL. The CDR3 is made up of 15 amino acids. CDR3 protein: CASSPLGVGNQPQHF. In nucleotides, the CDR3 is TGCGCCAGCAGCCCACTCGGCGTTGGCAATCAGCCCCAGCATTTT.

This clone appeared a few times. This rearrangement joins TRBV7-8 to TRBJ2-7; 8 bases align to TRBD1. The CDR3 covers 14 residues. Germline-derived CDR1 and CDR2 are SGHVS and FQNEAQ. With 5 bases clipped from V and 7 bases from J, the junction kept 10 bases outside the gene matches. The CDR3 nucleotides read TGTGCCAGCAGCCCTGGGACAGGACGGGAAGAGCAGTACTTC. Encoded protein: CASSPGTGREEQYF.

This clone has more than one count but fewer than ten. The chain joins TRBV18 to TRBJ2-2; D uncertain. This CDR3 spans 12 amino acids. Trimming cost V 2 bases and J 6 bases, with 4 bases left between them. CDR1 is KGHSH, CDR2 LQKENI, per germline. CDR3 loop: CASSPDPGELFF. CDR3 nucleotide sequence: TGTGCCAGCTCACCAGACCCCGGGGAGCTGTTTTTT.

In its sample, this clone was seen a few times. V usage is TRBV21-1 and J usage is TRBJ2-7; TRBD2, the table's D call, lacks a check against the DNA. TRBV21-1 is tagged as a pseudogene. The CDR3 has 16 residues. DNA for the CDR3: TGTGCCAGCAGCCCGAGGGGAGGGGACTTCTCCTACGAGCAGTACTTC. Its translation: CASSPRGGDFSYEQYF.

This clone was seen only a few times. The sample holds other DNA sequences that translate to the same CDR3. The J gene is TRBJ1-6, the V gene TRBV5-4; D remains unclear. This CDR3 contains 17 residues. CDR1 is SGHNT, CDR2 YYREEE, per germline (reference sequence). V lost 0 bases and J 0 bases, leaving 10 bases between the germline ends. CDR3 bases: TGTGCCAGCAGCTTGGCGGGCGGTAGCTCCTATAATTCACCCCTCCACTTT. Encoded protein: CASSLAGGSSYNSPLHF.

V and J are TRBV7-2 and TRBJ1-5; D is ambiguous. The CDR3 covers 14 residues. CDR1 and CDR2 (germline): SGHTA, FQGNSA. Trimming shortened V by 3 bases and J by 3 bases, and 9 bases separated the two germline ends. The CDR3 sequence is CASSFGGYNQPQHF. As DNA, the CDR3 is TGTGCCAGCAGCTTCGGCGGATACAATCAGCCCCAGCATTTT.

This clone has more than one count but fewer than ten. The chain has TRBV10-2 and TRBJ1-4; the D gene is possibly TRBD1 (5 bases). The germline gives CDR1 WSHSY, CDR2 SAAADI. The CDR3 is 15 amino acids. Trimming removed 7 bases at V and 7 bases at J, with 19 bases between. CDR3: CASTPRDGRGEKLFF. The CDR3 DNA reads TGCGCCAGCACTCCCCGGGACGGCCGAGGTGAAAAACTGTTTTTT.

This clone was counted between two and nine times. The junction departs from germline at one end; a sequencing error may be responsible. The chain employs TRBV20-1 and TRBJ1-3, with a weak D call TRBD1 (5 bases). Germline V gene lookup returns CDR1 DFQATT and CDR2 SNEGSKA (reference sequence). This CDR3 has 11 amino acids. CDR3: CSARWEQGVCF. Written as DNA, the CDR3 is TGCAGTGCTAGATGGGAGCAGGGTGTGTGTTTT.